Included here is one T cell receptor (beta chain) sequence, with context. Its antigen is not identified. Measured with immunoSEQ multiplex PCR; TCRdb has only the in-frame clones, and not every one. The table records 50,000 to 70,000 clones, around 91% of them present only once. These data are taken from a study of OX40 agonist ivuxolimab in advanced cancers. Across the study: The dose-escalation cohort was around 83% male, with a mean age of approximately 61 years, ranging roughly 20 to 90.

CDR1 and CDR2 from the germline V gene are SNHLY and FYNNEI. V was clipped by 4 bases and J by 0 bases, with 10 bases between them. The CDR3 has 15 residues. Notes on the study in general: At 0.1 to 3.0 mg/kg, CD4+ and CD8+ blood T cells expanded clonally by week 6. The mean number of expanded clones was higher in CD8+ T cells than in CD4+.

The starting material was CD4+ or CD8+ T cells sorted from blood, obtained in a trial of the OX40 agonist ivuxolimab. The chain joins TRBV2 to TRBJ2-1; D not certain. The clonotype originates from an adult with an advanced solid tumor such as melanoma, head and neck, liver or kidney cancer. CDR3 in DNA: TGTGCCAGCAGTGGTACGGGCATCTCCTACAATGAGCAGTTCTTC. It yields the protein CASSGTGISYNEQFF.